The present TCR beta chain was sequenced within a study of Ad26.COV2.S vaccination and SARS-CoV-2 variants. About the research overall: Ad26.COV2.S shots went into the muscle once or twice, 56 days apart.

Treatment indicated: approximately 18 received Ad26.COV2.S at low or high dose, single or two shots; about five received placebo; per-sample allocation not given. Samples came from day 63 after the first vaccine or placebo injection. Only in-frame clones appear in the TCRdb table, and some are missing; sequencing was by immunoSEQ multiplex PCR. The table includes 500,000 or so clones, 89% detected once. Source: peripheral blood, taken in a trial of Ad26.COV2.S vaccine versus placebo. This TCR was sampled from a person aged 18-65 years who received the Ad26.COV2.S COVID-19 vaccine or a placebo.

CDR3 in amino acids: CASRGTNEKLFF. In nucleotides, the CDR3 is TGTGCCAGCAGGGGTACTAATGAAAAACTGTTTTTT. This chain uses TRBV21-1 with TRBJ1-4. TRBV21-1 constitutes a pseudogene. This CDR3 spans 12 amino acids.